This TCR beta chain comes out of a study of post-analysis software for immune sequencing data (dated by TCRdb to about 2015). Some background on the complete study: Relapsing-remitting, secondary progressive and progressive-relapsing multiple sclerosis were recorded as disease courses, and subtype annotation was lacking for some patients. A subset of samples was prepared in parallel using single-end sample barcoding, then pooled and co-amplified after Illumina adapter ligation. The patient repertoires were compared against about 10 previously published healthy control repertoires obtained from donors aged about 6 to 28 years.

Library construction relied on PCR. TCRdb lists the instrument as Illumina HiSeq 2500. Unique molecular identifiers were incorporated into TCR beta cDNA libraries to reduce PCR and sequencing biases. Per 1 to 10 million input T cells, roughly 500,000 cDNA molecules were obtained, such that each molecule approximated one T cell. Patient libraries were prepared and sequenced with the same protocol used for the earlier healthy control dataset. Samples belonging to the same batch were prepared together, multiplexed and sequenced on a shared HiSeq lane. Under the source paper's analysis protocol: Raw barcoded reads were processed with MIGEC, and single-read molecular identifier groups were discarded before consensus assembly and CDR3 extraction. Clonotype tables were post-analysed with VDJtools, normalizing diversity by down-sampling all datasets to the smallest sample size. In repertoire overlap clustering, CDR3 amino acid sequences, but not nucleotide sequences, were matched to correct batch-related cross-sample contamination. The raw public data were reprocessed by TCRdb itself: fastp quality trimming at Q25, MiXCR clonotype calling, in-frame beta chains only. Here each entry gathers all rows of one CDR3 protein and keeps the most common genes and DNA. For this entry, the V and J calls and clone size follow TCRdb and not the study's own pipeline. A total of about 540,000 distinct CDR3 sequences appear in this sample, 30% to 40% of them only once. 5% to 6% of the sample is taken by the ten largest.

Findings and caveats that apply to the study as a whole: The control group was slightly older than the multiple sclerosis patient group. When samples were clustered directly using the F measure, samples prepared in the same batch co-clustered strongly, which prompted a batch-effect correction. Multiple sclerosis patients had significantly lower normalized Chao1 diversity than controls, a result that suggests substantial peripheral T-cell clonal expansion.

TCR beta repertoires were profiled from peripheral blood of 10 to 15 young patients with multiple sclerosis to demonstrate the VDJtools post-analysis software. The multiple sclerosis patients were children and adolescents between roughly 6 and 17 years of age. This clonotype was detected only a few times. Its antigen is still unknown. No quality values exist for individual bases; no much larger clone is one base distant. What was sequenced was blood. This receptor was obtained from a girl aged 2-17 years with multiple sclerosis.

The CDR3 protein: CASRRGAFGDEQYF. The DNA is as follows: TGTGCCAGCAGGCGCGGGGCCTTTGGGGACGAGCAGTACTTC. The chain couples TRBV6-5 to TRBJ2-5, and possibly TRBD2, on 6 matching bases. With the DNA end fitting TRBJ2-7 better, the J assignment may be wrong. The CDR3 sequence holds 14 residues, the cysteine and phenylalanine included. Only the CDR3 region is kept as DNA, spanning 42 bases read in frame from base 1. Reading the germline V gene gives CDR1 MNHEY and CDR2 SVGAGI.